The rows below give T cell receptor beta chains drawn from one sample of a study of blood T cell repertoires in COVID-19. Using immunoSEQ multiplex PCR, the repertoire was profiled, and TCRdb retains in-frame clones only, with some absent. The sample carries some 80,000 clones, 75% to 85% recorded once. Sequencing input: peripheral blood. All receptors derive from a woman older than 75 with active or convalescent COVID-19. Each CDR3 is given without its conserved first and last residue.

j_call: TRBJ2-5; v_call: TRBV12-3/TRBV12-4; cdr3_aa: ASRNPGETQY
j_call: TRBJ1-1; v_call: TRBV6-6; cdr3_aa: ASSGGTGPTEAF
j_call: TRBJ2-5; v_call: TRBV28; cdr3_aa: ASPPRGEGQETQY
j_call: TRBJ1-6; v_call: TRBV7-2; cdr3_aa: ASSPQDRANSPLH
j_call: TRBJ1-5; v_call: TRBV19; cdr3_aa: ASSSGTGIYSNQPQH
j_call: TRBJ1-5; v_call: TRBV6-6; cdr3_aa: ASSYSTGYSNQPQH
j_call: TRBJ1-2; v_call: TRBV7-9; cdr3_aa: ASSLPGRPTYGYT
j_call: TRBJ2-7; v_call: TRBV7-8; cdr3_aa: ASSRRTGGYEQY
j_call: TRBJ2-2; v_call: TRBV27; cdr3_aa: ASTKSMTSGSTGELF
j_call: TRBJ2-5; v_call: TRBV4-3; cdr3_aa: ASSQWLGQGTTVSETQY
j_call: TRBJ2-7; v_call: TRBV6-5; cdr3_aa: ASSRDRGYEQY
j_call: TRBJ2-3; v_call: TRBV19; cdr3_aa: ASSIGLADTQY
j_call: TRBJ2-1; v_call: TRBV7-9; cdr3_aa: ASSFLTSSGNEQF
j_call: TRBJ2-1; v_call: TRBV30; cdr3_aa: AWSLTSGTEQF
j_call: TRBJ2-2; v_call: TRBV4-3; cdr3_aa: ASSQDGLSTGELF
j_call: TRBJ1-2; v_call: TRBV4-3; cdr3_aa: ASSQESRRNGGYT
j_call: TRBJ1-5; v_call: TRBV5-6; cdr3_aa: ASSLSRVYNQPQH
j_call: TRBJ2-1; v_call: TRBV9; cdr3_aa: ASSAGVPRYNEQF
j_call: TRBJ2-2; v_call: TRBV7-2; cdr3_aa: ASSQGTSGRGRELF
j_call: TRBJ1-1; v_call: TRBV10-3; cdr3_aa: AITTPRGRDTEAF
j_call: TRBJ1-5; v_call: TRBV20-1; cdr3_aa: SASRRDRALNSNQPQH
j_call: TRBJ2-4; v_call: TRBV3-1/TRBV3-2; cdr3_aa: ASSQGDIEY
j_call: TRBJ2-7; v_call: TRBV4-3; cdr3_aa: ARQEFDRGKFCEQY
j_call: TRBJ2-5; v_call: TRBV28; cdr3_aa: ASSYVLRGQETQY
j_call: TRBJ1-2; v_call: TRBV6-5; cdr3_aa: ASSTGELNYGYT
j_call: TRBJ1-1; v_call: TRBV29-1; cdr3_aa: SVVGQVNTEAF
j_call: TRBJ2-2; v_call: TRBV6-2/TRBV6-3; cdr3_aa: ASSYSTGGANTGELF
j_call: TRBJ1-3; v_call: TRBV3-1/TRBV3-2; cdr3_aa: ASSQQLRVPGNTIY
j_call: TRBJ2-7; v_call: TRBV19; cdr3_aa: ASSTGTSGFYEQY
j_call: TRBJ2-5; v_call: TRBV4-2; cdr3_aa: ASSPPWTSGGGRETQY
j_call: TRBJ2-6; v_call: TRBV3-1/TRBV3-2; cdr3_aa: ASSQRTGSGANVLT
j_call: TRBJ2-6; v_call: TRBV7-2; cdr3_aa: ANAPGGSGANVLT
j_call: TRBJ1-3; v_call: TRBV3-1/TRBV3-2; cdr3_aa: ASSLQGSSGNTIY
j_call: TRBJ1-4; v_call: TRBV19; cdr3_aa: ASKSSGQGNEKLF
j_call: TRBJ1-2; v_call: TRBV4-3; cdr3_aa: ASSQDGRRTGELGYT
j_call: TRBJ1-2; v_call: TRBV3-1/TRBV3-2; cdr3_aa: ASSQAPGGGYGYT
j_call: TRBJ1-1; v_call: TRBV27; cdr3_aa: ASRMDLVNTEAF
j_call: TRBJ1-4; v_call: TRBV24-1; cdr3_aa: ATSDLETTTNEKLF
j_call: TRBJ2-3; v_call: TRBV5-6; cdr3_aa: ASRRKASGEGTQY
j_call: TRBJ2-7; v_call: TRBV7-2; cdr3_aa: ASSPRDRGSYEQY
j_call: TRBJ2-3; v_call: TRBV20-1; cdr3_aa: SASLINTQY
j_call: TRBJ1-1; v_call: TRBV7-2; cdr3_aa: ASSLQYRMNTEAF
j_call: TRBJ1-4; v_call: TRBV14; cdr3_aa: ASSQDYSFATNEKLF
j_call: TRBJ2-5; v_call: TRBV14; cdr3_aa: ASSQSRAGGLETQY
j_call: TRBJ2-7; v_call: TRBV5-4; cdr3_aa: ASSSDRGYEQY
j_call: TRBJ2-3; v_call: TRBV29-1; cdr3_aa: SADGLTSQEDTQY
j_call: TRBJ1-3; v_call: TRBV6-2/TRBV6-3; cdr3_aa: ASSRAGFSGNTIY
j_call: TRBJ2-3; v_call: TRBV6-2/TRBV6-3; cdr3_aa: ASSYRTSGGRRNTQY
j_call: TRBJ2-4; v_call: TRBV3-1/TRBV3-2; cdr3_aa: ASSSQGTSGGAGKNIQY
j_call: TRBJ2-7; v_call: TRBV5-1; cdr3_aa: ASSSIGGIEQY
j_call: TRBJ2-2; v_call: TRBV4-1; cdr3_aa: ASSQEFVGETGELF
j_call: TRBJ1-1; v_call: TRBV18; cdr3_aa: ASSQNGQLFTEAF
j_call: TRBJ1-3; v_call: TRBV19; cdr3_aa: ASSIRQGSGNTIY
j_call: TRBJ2-6; v_call: TRBV30; cdr3_aa: AWTWANVLT
j_call: TRBJ2-2; v_call: TRBV3-1/TRBV3-2; cdr3_aa: ASSFRDRAPGELF
j_call: TRBJ1-1; v_call: TRBV7-3; cdr3_aa: ASSRMERTEAF